This T cell receptor beta chain was sequenced for a study of cytomegalovirus exposure and HLA in healthy donors. PCR used 60 Vbeta primers and 13 Jbeta primers. Sequenced by immunoSEQ multiplex PCR; TCRdb stores in-frame clones only, minus some. In the table there are under 200,000 clones, about 68% of which are singletons. Germline V lookup: CDR1 LGHNA, CDR2 YSLEER. The CDR3 runs to 16 residues. V was pared by 3 bases and J by 0 bases, with 6 bases of the junction left unmatched. Sequencing input: PBMCs. This clonotype was obtained from a man younger than 35 in good health and CMV-seronegative. This chain links TRBV4-3 with TRBJ2-3; 7 bases line up with TRBD2. CDR3 sequence: CASSQGASGSTDTQYF. The DNA for the CDR3 is TGCGCCAGCAGCCAGGGCGCTAGCGGTAGCACAGATACGCAGTATTTT.